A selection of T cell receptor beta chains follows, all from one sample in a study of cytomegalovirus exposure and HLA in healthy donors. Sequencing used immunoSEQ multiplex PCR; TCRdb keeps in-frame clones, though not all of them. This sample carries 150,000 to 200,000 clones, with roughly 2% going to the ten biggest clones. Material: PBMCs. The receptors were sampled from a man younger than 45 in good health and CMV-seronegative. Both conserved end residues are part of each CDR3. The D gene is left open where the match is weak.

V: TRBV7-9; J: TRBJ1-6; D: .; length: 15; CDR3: CASSLATGGNSPLHF; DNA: TGTGCCAGCAGCTTAGCGACGGGAGGAAATTCACCCCTCCACTTT
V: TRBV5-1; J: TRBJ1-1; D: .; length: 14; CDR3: CASSLSGGYTEAFF; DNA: TGCGCCAGCAGCTTGAGTGGGGGCTATACTGAAGCTTTCTTT
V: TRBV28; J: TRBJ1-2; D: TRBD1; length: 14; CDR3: CASYGQGINYGYTF; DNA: TGTGCCAGCTATGGACAGGGTATTAACTATGGCTACACCTTC
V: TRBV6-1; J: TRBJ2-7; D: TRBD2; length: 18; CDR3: CASSVSRTSVGNSYEQYF; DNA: TGTGCCAGCAGTGTATCCCGGACTAGCGTTGGTAATTCCTACGAGCAGTACTTC
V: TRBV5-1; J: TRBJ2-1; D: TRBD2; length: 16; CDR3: CASSSGLAGFYNEQFF; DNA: TGCGCCAGCAGCTCCGGTTTAGCGGGGTTCTACAATGAGCAGTTCTTC
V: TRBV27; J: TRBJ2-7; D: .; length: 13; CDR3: CASSYRTSYEQYF; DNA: TGTGCCAGCAGTTACAGGACGTCCTACGAGCAGTACTTC
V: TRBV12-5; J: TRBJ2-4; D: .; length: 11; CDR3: CASGFTTVLYF; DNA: TGTGCTAGTGGTTTCACGACAGTTCTGTACTTC
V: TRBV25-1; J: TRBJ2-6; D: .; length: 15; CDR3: CASSNGQTGANVLTF; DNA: TGTGCCAGCAGCAACGGACAAACTGGGGCCAACGTCCTGACTTTC
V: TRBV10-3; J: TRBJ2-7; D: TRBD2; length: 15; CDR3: CAISEDLAGVWEQYF; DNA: TGTGCCATCAGTGAGGACCTAGCGGGAGTCTGGGAGCAGTACTTC
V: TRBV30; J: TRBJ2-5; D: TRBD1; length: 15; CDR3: CAWRGTGGTGETQYF; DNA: TGTGCCTGGAGAGGGACAGGTGGGACAGGGGAGACCCAGTACTTC
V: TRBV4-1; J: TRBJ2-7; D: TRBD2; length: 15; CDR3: CASSLLAGGRYEQYF; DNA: TGCGCCAGCAGCCTTCTAGCGGGAGGCAGATACGAGCAGTACTTC
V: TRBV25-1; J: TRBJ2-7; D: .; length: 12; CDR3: CASRGHLYEQYF; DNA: TGTGCCAGCAGGGGACACCTCTACGAGCAGTACTTC
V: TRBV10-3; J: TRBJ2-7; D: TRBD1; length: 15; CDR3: CAISRGQNLKYEQYF; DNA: TGTGCCATCAGTCGGGGACAGAACCTAAAGTACGAGCAGTACTTC
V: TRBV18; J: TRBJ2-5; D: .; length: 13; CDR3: CASSLGTSIGQYF; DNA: TGTGCCAGCTCACTCGGGACTTCCATCGGGCAGTACTTC
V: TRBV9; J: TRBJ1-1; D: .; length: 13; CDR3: CASSGDRYTEAFF; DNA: TGTGCCAGCAGCGGCGACAGATACACTGAAGCTTTCTTT
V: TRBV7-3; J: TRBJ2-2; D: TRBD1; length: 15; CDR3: CASSCRTGARGELFF; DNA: TGTGCCAGCAGCTGTCGGACAGGGGCCCGCGGGGAGCTGTTTTTT
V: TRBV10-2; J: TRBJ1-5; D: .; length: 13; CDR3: CATGLGQGQPQHF; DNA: TGCGCCACCGGGTTAGGGCAGGGACAGCCCCAGCATTTT
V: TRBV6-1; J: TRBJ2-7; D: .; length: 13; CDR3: CASLGGGAHYWYF; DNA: TGTGCCAGCCTCGGCGGGGGCGCTCATTACTGGTACTTC
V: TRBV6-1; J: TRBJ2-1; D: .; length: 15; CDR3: CASSEDYSSYNEQFF; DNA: TGTGCCAGCAGTGAGGACTATAGCTCCTACAATGAGCAGTTCTTC
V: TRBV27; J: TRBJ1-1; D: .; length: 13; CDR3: CASSPRSRVEAFF; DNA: TGTGCCAGCAGTCCTCGCTCGAGGGTTGAAGCTTTCTTT
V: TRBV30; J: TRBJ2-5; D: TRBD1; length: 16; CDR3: CAWSLVGTGGQETQYF; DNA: TGTGCCTGGAGTTTAGTCGGGACAGGGGGCCAAGAGACCCAGTACTTC
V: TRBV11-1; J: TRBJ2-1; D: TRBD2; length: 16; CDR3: CASSSYGLAVYNEQFF; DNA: TGTGCCAGCAGCTCCTACGGACTAGCGGTATACAATGAGCAGTTCTTC
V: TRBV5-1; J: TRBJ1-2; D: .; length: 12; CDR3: CASSEDSWGYTF; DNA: TGCGCCAGCAGCGAGGACAGCTGGGGCTACACCTTC
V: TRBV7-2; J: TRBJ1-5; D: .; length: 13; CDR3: CASSLGRSVTQHF; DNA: TGTGCCAGCAGCTTAGGGCGGTCCGTGACCCAGCATTTT
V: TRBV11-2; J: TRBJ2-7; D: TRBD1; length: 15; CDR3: CASSLEGQELYEQYF; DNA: TGTGCCAGCAGCTTAGAAGGACAGGAGCTCTACGAGCAGTACTTC
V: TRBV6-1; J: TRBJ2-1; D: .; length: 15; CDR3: CASTGGDLSYNEQFF; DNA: TGTGCCAGCACCGGAGGGGACCTCTCCTACAATGAGCAGTTCTTC
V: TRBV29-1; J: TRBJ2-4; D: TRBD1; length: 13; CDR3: CSGVGQGKNIQYF; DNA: TGCAGCGGTGTGGGACAGGGTAAAAACATTCAGTACTTC
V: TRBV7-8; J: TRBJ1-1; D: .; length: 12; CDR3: CASSAGVTEAFF; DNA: TGTGCCAGCAGCGCAGGGGTCACTGAAGCTTTCTTT
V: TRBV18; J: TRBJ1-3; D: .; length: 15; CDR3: CASSPGAAAGNTIYF; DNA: TGTGCCAGCTCACCAGGGGCCGCGGCCGGAAACACCATATATTTT
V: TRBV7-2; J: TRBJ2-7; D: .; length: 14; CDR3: CASSEQGGPYEQYF; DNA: TGTGCCAGCAGCGAACAGGGAGGGCCCTACGAGCAGTACTTC
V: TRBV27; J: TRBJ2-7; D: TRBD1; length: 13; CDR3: CASSGQGAYEQYF; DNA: TGTGCCAGCAGTGGGCAGGGGGCGTACGAGCAGTACTTC
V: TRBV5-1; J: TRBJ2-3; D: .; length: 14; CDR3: CASSVQGSTDTQYF; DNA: TGCGCCAGCAGCGTGCAGGGCAGCACAGATACGCAGTATTTT
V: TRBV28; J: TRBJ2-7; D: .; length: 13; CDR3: CASSFGSSYEQYF; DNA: TGTGCCAGCAGTTTTGGCAGCTCCTACGAGCAGTACTTC
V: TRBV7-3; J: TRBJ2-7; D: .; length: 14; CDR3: CASSFGGSSYEQYF; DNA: TGTGCCAGCAGCTTTGGGGGGAGCTCCTACGAGCAGTACTTC
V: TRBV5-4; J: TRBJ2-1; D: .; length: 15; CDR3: CASSLRAGVDNEQFF; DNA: TGTGCCAGCAGCTTGAGAGCGGGCGTCGACAATGAGCAGTTCTTC
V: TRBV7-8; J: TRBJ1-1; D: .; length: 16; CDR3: CASSPSGGNMNTEAFF; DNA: TGTGCCAGCAGCCCCTCCGGGGGAAACATGAACACTGAAGCTTTCTTT
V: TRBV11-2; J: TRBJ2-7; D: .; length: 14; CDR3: CASSLGGGGYEQYF; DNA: TGTGCCAGCAGCTTAGGGGGAGGAGGCTACGAGCAGTACTTC
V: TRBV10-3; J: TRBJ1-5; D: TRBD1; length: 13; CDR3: CAIRTGANQPQHF; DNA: TGTGCCATCAGGACAGGGGCTAATCAGCCCCAGCATTTT
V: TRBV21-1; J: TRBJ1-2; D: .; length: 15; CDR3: CASKIQGLYNYGYTF; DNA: TGTGCCAGCAAGATACAGGGGCTTTATAACTATGGCTACACCTTC
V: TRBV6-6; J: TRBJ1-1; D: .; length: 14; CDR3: CASLPTGMNTEAFF; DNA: TGTGCCAGCCTCCCGACAGGAATGAACACTGAAGCTTTCTTT
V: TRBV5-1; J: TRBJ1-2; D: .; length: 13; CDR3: CASSLGAGNGYTF; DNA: TGCGCCAGCAGCTTGGGGGCAGGGAACGGCTACACCTTC
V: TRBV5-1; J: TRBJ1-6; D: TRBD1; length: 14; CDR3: CASSDRGDNSPLHF; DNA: TGCGCCAGCAGCGACAGGGGCGACAATTCACCCCTCCACTTT
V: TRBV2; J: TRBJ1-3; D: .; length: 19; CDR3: CASSLISPTGQTPGNTIYF; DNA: TGTGCCAGCAGTTTAATAAGTCCCACTGGACAGACGCCTGGAAACACCATATATTTT
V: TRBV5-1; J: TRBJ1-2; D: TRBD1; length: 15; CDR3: CASSLVAGGSDGYTF; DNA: TGCGCCAGCAGCTTGGTAGCAGGGGGCTCGGATGGCTACACCTTC
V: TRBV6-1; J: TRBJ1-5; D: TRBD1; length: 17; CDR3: CASSARRGYESNQPQHF; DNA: TGTGCCAGCAGTGCTCGCAGGGGGTATGAAAGCAATCAGCCCCAGCATTTT
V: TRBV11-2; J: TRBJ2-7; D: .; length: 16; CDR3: CASSLDELGVTYEQYF; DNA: TGTGCCAGCAGCTTAGATGAACTAGGTGTGACCTACGAGCAGTACTTC
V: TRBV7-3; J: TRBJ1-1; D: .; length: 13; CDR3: CASSQTVNTEAFF; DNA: TGTGCCAGCAGCCAGACAGTGAACACTGAAGCTTTCTTT
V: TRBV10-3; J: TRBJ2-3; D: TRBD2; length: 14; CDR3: CATLLAPSTDTQYF; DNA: TGTGCCACCCTACTAGCGCCTAGCACAGATACGCAGTATTTT
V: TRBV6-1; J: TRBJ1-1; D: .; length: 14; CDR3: CASSVNRMNTEAFF; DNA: TGTGCCAGCAGTGTAAACAGAATGAACACTGAAGCTTTCTTT
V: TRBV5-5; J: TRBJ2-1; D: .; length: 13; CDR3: CASLGLWGNEQFF; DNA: TGTGCCAGCTTGGGACTCTGGGGGAATGAGCAGTTCTTC